Following are 9 T cell receptor beta chains from one sample sequenced in a study of cytomegalovirus exposure and HLA in healthy donors. PCR primers comprised 60 Vbeta and 13 Jbeta primers. The repertoire was sequenced with immunoSEQ multiplex PCR; TCRdb's copy has only in-frame clones and lacks some. The data show around 100,000 clones, over 60% seen once. The sequencing input was PBMCs. Source of these receptors: a young woman in good health and CMV-seropositive.

This clone turned up a few times. J is TRBJ2-1 and V is TRBV10-3; D remains ambiguous. Deletions cut 4 bases from V and 7 bases from J, with 11 bases between. The length of the CDR3 is 13 residues. Germline CDR1 and CDR2: ENHRY and SYGVKD. CDR3 residues: CAISGSEVNEQFF. The CDR3 DNA reads as TGTGCCATCAGTGGTTCTGAGGTGAATGAGCAGTTCTTC.

In this sample, this clone turned up once. The J gene is TRBJ1-1, the V gene TRBV30; D gene uncertain. Trimming took 1 base from V and 0 from J, leaving 12 bases between them. CDR1 is GTSNPN, CDR2 SVGIG, per germline (reference sequence). This CDR3 comprises 15 residues. Written as DNA, the CDR3 is TGTGCCTGGAGTGCCGGGGTGCCTATGAACACTGAAGCTTTCTTT. It is translated as CAWSAGVPMNTEAFF.

V and J are TRBV19 and TRBJ1-1, with D uncertain. V shed 8 bases and J shed 4 bases, with 17 bases lying between them. Germline CDR1 reads LNHDA; CDR2 reads SQIVND (reference sequence). CDR3 length equals 14 residues. The CDR3 is CASSMIPGSTEAFF. The CDR3 nucleotides are TGTGCCAGTTCAATGATCCCGGGGAGCACTGAAGCTTTCTTT.

As concerns this clone: A far more abundant clone sits one base away, making this likely a read error. Other DNA sequences from this sample encode an identical CDR3 as well. The chain uses TRBV6-5 and TRBJ1-2; 9 bases agree with TRBD1. Unmatched junction bases numbered 8, after V lost 8 bases and J lost 4 bases. Germline lookup yields CDR1 MNHEY and CDR2 SVGAGI. This CDR3 is built from 14 residues. CDR3 bases: TGTGCCAGCCTTTCGGGACAGGGCCCCTATGGCTACACCTTC. Protein product: CASLSGQGPYGYTF.

The CDR3 nucleotides read TGTGCCAGCAGAGGTGGGCCTGAAGCTTTCTTT. As protein: CASRGGPEAFF. V is TRBV25-1 and J is TRBJ1-1; D uncertain. V was clipped by 6 bases and J by 6 bases, with 8 bases between them. The CDR3 has 11 residues. Germline CDR1 reads MGHDK; CDR2 reads SYGVNS.

Here the CDR3 DNA reads TGTGCCTGGAGTCGCGGGAACTCCTACAATGAGCAGTTCTTC. Its translation is CAWSRGNSYNEQFF. This chain uses TRBV30 with TRBJ2-1; TRBD2 is a possible D gene (6 bases). The V and J ends lost 2 bases and 0 bases respectively, with 8 bases between them. This CDR3 has 14 amino acids. Germline V gene sequence: CDR1 GTSNPN, CDR2 SVGIG (reference sequence). Filled out from reference TRBV30 and TRBJ2-1, the complete variable domain reads SQTIHQWPATLVQPVGSPLSLECTVEGTSNPNLYWYRQAAGRGLQLLFYSVGIGQISSEVPQNLSASRPQDRQFILSSKKLLLSDSGFYLCAWSRGNSYNEQFFGPGTRLTVL.

The chain carries TRBV5-6 and TRBJ1-2, with D perhaps TRBD1 (6 bases). The CDR3 loop spans 13 amino acids. Germline V lookup: CDR1 SGHDT, CDR2 YYEEEE. V was pared by 0 bases and J by 8 bases, with 11 bases between. The CDR3 nucleotides are TGTGCCAGCAGCTTGGCCGCAGGGGCCGGCTACACCTTC. Its translation: CASSLAAGAGYTF.

V and J are TRBV6-9 and TRBJ2-3, with a possible D match to TRBD2 (6 bases). With 2 bases removed from V and 0 bases from J, the gap between germline ends came to 15 bases. This CDR3 is 17 amino acids long. Per germline, CDR1 MNHGY and CDR2 SVAAGI. This CDR3 is CASSYRGTELSTDTQYF. CDR3 bases: TGTGCCAGCAGTTATCGCGGGACCGAACTTAGCACAGATACGCAGTATTTT.

This clone was seen a few times. This chain joins TRBV12-5 and TRBJ2-7; the match to TRBD2 covers 10 bases. The trim removed 7 bases at V and 2 bases at J, leaving 5 bases unmatched. The germline V gene has CDR1 LGHNT and CDR2 FRNRAP. CDR3 length: 14 amino acids. CDR3 DNA sequence: TGTGCTAGTGCCCCAGCGGGAGGGCCCTACGAGCAGTACTTC. Its translation is CASAPAGGPYEQYF.